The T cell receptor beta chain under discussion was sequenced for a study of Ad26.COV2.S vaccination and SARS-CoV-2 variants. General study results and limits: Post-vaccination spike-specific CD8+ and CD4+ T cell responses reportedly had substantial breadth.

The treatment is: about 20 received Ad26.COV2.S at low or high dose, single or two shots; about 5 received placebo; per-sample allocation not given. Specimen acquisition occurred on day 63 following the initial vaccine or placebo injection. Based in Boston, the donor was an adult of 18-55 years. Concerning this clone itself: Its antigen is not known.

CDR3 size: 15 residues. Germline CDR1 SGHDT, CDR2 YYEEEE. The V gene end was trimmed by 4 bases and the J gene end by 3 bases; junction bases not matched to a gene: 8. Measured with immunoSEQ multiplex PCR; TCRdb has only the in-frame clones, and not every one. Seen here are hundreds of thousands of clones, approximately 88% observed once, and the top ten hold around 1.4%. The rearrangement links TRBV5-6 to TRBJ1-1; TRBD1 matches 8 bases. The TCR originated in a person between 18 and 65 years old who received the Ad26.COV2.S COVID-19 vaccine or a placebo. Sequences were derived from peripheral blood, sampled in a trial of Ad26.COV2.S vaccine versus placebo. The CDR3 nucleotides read TGTGCCAGCAGCCCTCGGACAGGGTGGTACACTGAAGCTTTCTTT. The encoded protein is CASSPRTGWYTEAFF.